This T cell receptor (beta chain) emerged from a study of tumor-infiltrating lymphocytes in localized non-small cell lung cancer. Study overall: Patients included smokers and never-smokers with various histologies, some sampled after neoadjuvant chemotherapy. Tumor tissue and non-adjacent uninvolved lung came from each patient. Study results and caveats: Not all patients were TCR sequenced, owing to tissue quantity. No T-cell fraction difference was seen between IM1 and IM2 tumors.

CDR1 LNHDA and CDR2 SQIVND come from the germline V gene (reference sequence). The germline V and J ends were trimmed by 5 bases and 0 bases, with 8 bases remaining between them. The CDR3 runs to 13 residues. On this clone: Antigen unknown.

The protocol was immunoSEQ multiplex PCR, while the TCRdb copy is restricted to in-frame clones and leaves out a portion. The table lists 6,000 to 8,000 clones, more than 65% of them singletons. The genes are TRBV19 and TRBJ2-7; unclear D gene. The origin of this receptor is a human donor with non-small cell lung cancer. The sequenced sample consisted of lung tumor tissue. CDR3 amino acids: CASSPGRSYEQYF. The CDR3 DNA reads as TGTGCCAGTAGTCCGGGCCGCTCCTACGAGCAGTACTTC.